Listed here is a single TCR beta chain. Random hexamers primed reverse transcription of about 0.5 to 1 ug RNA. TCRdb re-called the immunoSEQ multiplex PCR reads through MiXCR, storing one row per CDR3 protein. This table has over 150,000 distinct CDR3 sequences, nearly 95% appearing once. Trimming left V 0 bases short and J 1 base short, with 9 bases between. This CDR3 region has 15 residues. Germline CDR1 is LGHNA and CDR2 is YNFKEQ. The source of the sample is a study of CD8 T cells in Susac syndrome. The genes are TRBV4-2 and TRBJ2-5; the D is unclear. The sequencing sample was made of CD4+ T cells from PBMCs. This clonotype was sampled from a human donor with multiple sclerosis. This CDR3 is CASSQDWSSQETQYF. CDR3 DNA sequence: TGTGCCAGCAGCCAAGATTGGAGTAGCCAAGAGACCCAGTACTTC.